The entry that follows covers one T cell receptor (beta chain) sequence. Generated by immunoSEQ multiplex PCR, the TCRdb table keeps only in-frame clones and is missing some. The sample yields 55,000 to 70,000 clones, around 90% seen once. The data originate from a study of T cell changes during pregnancy in multiple sclerosis. V was clipped by 0 bases and J by 5 bases, with 11 bases between them. Germline CDR1 SGHNT, CDR2 YENEEA. The CDR3 totals 15 residues. The gene calls are TRBV11-3 and TRBJ2-1, with D possibly being TRBD2 (6 bases). The clonotype comes from a female donor with multiple sclerosis, enrolled in a pregnancy study. The sequencing used CD4+ T cells from peripheral blood mononuclear cells, collected after pregnancy. The CDR3: CASSLDGGRHNEQFF. The CDR3 DNA follows: TGTGCCAGCAGCTTAGACGGAGGGAGACACAATGAGCAGTTCTTC.